This T cell receptor beta chain was retrieved from a study of blood T cell repertoires in COVID-19. Study-level information: PBMCs, B-cell-depleted T cells, or T cells were the source of the cDNA or gDNA that made up the material.

Those who participated ranged in age from 18 to 89 years and resided in roughly 26 US areas. This CDR3 is 13 amino acids long. Germline-derived CDR1 and CDR2 are SGHRS and YFSETQ. The V end lost 1 base, the J end lost 4 bases, and 6 bases lay between the germline ends. Authors' analysis steps: From reference gene primer amplification, estimates of nucleated cell counts were derived. The protocol was immunoSEQ multiplex PCR, while the TCRdb copy is restricted to in-frame clones and leaves out a portion. Clone size and V and J calls were adopted from that table, with D and trimming inferred from the DNA. The sample holds about 280,000 clones; around 84% are singletons and the top ten take 2% to 3%.

The chain combines TRBV5-1 with TRBJ2-1, with unresolved D. The sample consisted of PBMCs or T cells enriched from blood (not recorded which). The sequence derives from a woman between 50 and 59 years old who had recovered from COVID-19. The CDR3 sequence is CASSLKLYNEQFF. The DNA of the CDR3 is TGCGCCAGCAGCTTGAAACTATACAATGAGCAGTTCTTC.